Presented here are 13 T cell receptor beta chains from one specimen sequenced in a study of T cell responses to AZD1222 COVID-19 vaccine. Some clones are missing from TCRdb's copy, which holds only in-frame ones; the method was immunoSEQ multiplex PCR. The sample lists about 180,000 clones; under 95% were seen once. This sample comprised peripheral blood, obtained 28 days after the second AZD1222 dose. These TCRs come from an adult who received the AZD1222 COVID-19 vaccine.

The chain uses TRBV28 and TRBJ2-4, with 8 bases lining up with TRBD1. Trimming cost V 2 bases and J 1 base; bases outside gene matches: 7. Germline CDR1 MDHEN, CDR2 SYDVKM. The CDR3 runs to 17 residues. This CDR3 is CASSLPLGQAAKNIQYF. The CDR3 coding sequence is TGTGCCAGCAGTTTACCGCTGGGACAGGCGGCCAAAAACATTCAGTACTTC.

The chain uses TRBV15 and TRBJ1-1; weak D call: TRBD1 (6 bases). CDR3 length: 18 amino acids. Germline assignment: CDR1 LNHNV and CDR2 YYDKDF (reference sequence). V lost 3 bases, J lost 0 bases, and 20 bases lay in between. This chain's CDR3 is CATSSTLRTETMNTEAFF. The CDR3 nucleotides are TGTGCCACCAGCAGCACACTCAGGACAGAAACGATGAACACTGAAGCTTTCTTT.

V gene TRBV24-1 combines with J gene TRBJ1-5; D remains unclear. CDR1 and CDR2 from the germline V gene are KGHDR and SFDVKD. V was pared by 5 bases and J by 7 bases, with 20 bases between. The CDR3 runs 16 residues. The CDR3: CATSAADRGNRQPQHF. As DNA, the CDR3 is TGTGCCACCAGTGCCGCGGATAGAGGGAACCGACAGCCCCAGCATTTT.

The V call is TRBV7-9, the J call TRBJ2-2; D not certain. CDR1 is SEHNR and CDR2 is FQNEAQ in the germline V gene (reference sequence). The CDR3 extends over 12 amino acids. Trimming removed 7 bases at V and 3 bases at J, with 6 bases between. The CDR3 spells CASIWDTGELFF. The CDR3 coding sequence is TGTGCCAGCATATGGGACACCGGGGAGCTGTTTTTT.

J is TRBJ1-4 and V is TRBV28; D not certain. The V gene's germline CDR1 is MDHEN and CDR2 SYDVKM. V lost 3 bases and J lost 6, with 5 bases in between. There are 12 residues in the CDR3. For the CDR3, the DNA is TGTGCCAGCAGTTTGCAGGATGAAAAACTGTTTTTT. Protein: CASSLQDEKLFF.

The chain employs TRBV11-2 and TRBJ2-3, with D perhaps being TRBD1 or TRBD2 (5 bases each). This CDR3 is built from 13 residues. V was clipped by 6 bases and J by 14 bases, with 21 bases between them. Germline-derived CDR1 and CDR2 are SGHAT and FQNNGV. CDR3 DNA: TGTGCCAGCAGTTCCTCCGGGACCCCTGTGGGGTATTTT. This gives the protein CASSSSGTPVGYF.

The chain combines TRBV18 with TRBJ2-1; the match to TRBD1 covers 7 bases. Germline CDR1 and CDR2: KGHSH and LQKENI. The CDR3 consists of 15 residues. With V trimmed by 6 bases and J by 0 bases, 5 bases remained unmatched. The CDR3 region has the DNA TGTGCCAGCTCCCCAGGACAGGTCTCCTACAATGAGCAGTTCTTC. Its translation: CASSPGQVSYNEQFF. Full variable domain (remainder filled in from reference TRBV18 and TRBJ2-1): NAGVMQNPRHLVRRRGQEARLRCSPMKGHSHVYWYRQLPEEGLKFMVYLQKENIIDESGMPKERFSAEFPKEGPSILRIQQVVRGDSAAYFCASSPGQVSYNEQFFGPGTRLTVL.

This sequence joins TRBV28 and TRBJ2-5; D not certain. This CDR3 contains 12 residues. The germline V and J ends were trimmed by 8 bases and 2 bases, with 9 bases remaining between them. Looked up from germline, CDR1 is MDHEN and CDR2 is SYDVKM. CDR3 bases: TGTGCCAGCGAGAACAGACAAGAGACCCAGTACTTC. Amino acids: CASENRQETQYF.

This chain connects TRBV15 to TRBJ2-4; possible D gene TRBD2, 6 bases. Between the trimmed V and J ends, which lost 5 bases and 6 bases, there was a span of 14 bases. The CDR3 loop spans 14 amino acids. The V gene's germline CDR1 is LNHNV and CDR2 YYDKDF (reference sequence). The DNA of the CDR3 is TGTGCCACCAGCGGGGACTCCCAGACAAACATTCAGTACTTC. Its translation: CATSGDSQTNIQYF.

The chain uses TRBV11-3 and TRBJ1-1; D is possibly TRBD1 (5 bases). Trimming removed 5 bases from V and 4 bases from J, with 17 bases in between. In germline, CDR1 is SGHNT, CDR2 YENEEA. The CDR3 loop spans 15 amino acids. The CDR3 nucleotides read TGTGCCAGCAGCATCTCCGGGGCTGTGGGCACTGAAGCTTTCTTT. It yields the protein CASSISGAVGTEAFF. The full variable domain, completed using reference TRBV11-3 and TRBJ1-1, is EAGVVQSPRYKIIEKKQPVAFWCNPISGHNTLYWYLQNLGQGPELLIRYENEEAVDDSQLPKDRFSAERLKGVDSTLKIQPAELGDSAVYLCASSISGAVGTEAFFGQGTRLTVV.

The DNA of the CDR3 is TGTGCCAGCAGCTTATTGCCTAGCGGGAGTGATGAGCAGTTCTTC. Protein: CASSLLPSGSDEQFF. This chain joins TRBV7-3 and TRBJ2-1, with 10 bases that match TRBD2. Looked up from germline, CDR1 is SGHTA and CDR2 is FQGTGA. This CDR3 contains 15 residues. V lost 2 bases to trimming and J lost 8 bases; unmatched junction nucleotides: 6. Complete variable domain (other parts from reference TRBV7-3 and TRBJ2-1): GAGVSQTPSNKVTEKGKYVELRCDPISGHTALYWYRQSLGQGPEFLIYFQGTGAADDSGLPNDRFFAVRPEGSVSTLKIQRTERGDSAVYLCASSLLPSGSDEQFFGPGTRLTVL.

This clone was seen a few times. The CDR3 sequence: CASSGQAGVADTQYF. The CDR3 DNA follows: TGTGCCAGCAGTGGTCAAGCGGGGGTCGCAGATACGCAGTATTTT. This chain links TRBV6-2 or TRBV6-3 with TRBJ2-3; 8 bases map to TRBD2. J gave up 4 bases and V 5 bases, and 8 bases lay outside the gene matches. From germline, CDR1 is MNHEY and CDR2 SVGEGT. The CDR3 loop spans 15 amino acids.

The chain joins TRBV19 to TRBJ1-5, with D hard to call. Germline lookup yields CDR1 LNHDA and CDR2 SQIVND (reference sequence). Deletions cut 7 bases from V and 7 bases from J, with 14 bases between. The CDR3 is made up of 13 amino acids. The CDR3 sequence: CASTGRVPQPQHF. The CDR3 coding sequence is TGTGCCAGTACTGGAAGAGTTCCCCAGCCCCAGCATTTT.